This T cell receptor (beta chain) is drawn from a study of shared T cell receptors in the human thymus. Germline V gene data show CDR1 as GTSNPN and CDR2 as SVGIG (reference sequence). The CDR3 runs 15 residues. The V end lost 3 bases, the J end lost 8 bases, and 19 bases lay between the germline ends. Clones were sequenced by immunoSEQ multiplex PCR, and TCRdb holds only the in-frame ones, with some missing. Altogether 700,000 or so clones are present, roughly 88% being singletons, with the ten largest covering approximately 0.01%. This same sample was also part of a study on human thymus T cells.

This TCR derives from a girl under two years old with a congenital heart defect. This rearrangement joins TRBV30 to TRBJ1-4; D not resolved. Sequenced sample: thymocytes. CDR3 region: CAWSTRKGPGEKLFF. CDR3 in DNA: TGTGCCTGGAGCACTAGGAAGGGCCCGGGGGAAAAACTGTTTTTT.